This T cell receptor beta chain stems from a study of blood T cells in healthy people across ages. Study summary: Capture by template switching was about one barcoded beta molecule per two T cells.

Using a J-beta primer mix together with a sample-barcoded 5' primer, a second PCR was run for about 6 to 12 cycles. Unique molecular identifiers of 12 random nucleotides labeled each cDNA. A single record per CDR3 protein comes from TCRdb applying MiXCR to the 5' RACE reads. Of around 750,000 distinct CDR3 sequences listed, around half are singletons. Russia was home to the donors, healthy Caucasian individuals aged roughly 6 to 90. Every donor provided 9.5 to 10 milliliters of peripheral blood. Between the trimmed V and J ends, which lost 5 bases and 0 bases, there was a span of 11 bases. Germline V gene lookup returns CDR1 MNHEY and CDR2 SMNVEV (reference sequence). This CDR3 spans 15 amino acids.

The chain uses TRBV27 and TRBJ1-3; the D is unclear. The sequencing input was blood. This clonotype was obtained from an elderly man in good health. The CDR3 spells CASSPDGSSGNTIYF. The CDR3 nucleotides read TGTGCCAGCAGTCCAGACGGAAGCTCTGGAAACACCATATATTTT.